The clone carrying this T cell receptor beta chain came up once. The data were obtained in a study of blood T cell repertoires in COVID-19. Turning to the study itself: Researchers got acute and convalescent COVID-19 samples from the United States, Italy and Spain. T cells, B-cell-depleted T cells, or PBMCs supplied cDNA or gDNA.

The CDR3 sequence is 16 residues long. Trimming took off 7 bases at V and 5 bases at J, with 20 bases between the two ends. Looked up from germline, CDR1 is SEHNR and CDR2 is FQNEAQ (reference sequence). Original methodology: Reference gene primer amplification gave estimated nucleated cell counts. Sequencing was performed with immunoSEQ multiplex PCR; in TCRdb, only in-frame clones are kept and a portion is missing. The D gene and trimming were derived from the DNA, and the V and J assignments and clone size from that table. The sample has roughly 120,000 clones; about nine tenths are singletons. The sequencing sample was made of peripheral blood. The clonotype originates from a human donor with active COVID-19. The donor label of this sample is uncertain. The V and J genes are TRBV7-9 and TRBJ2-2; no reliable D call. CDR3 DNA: TGTGCCAGCACCCCGCCCGGGTTGGGTGGTACCGGGGAGCTGTTTTTT. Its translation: CASTPPGLGGTGELFF.